Reported below is one T cell receptor (beta chain). Germline loops: CDR1 SGHRS, CDR2 YFSETQ. This CDR3 spans 17 amino acids. Unmatched junction bases numbered 12, after V lost 0 bases and J lost 5 bases. The entry originates in a study of beta chain features in type 1 diabetes. On the study more broadly: Researchers looked at 85 million to 110 million sorted cells across all samples.

Reverse transcription of all isolated RNA meant that expressed TCRB transcripts were sequenced. Generated by immunoSEQ multiplex PCR, the TCRdb table keeps only in-frame clones and is missing some. The sample yields 810,000 or so clones, 15% to 20% seen once. The clonotype comes from a woman younger than 35 in good health. This chain uses TRBV5-1 with TRBJ2-3, with TRBD2 matching over 7 bases. Material for sequencing was naive CD4+ T cells from blood. The CDR3 nucleotides are TGCGCCAGCAGCTTGGCCGTTTTGGGAGGGCCGGGAGATACGCAGTATTTT. Translation: CASSLAVLGGPGDTQYF.